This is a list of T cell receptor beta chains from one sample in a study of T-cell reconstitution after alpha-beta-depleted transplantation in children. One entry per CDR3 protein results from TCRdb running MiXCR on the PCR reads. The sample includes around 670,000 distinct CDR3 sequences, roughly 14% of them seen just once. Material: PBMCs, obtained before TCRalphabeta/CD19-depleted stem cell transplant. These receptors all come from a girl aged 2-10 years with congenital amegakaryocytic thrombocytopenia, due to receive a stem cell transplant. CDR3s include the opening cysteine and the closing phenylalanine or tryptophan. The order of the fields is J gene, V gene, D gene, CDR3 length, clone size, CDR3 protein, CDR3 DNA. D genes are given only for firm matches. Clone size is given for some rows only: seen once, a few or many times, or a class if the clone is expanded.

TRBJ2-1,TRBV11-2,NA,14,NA,CASSPTIGTNRQFF,TGTGCCAGCAGCCCAACGATAGGTACGAACCGGCAGTTCTTC
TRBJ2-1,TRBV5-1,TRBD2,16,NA,CASSPGPGRELNEQFF,TGCGCCAGCAGCCCGGGGCCAGGGCGGGAGCTCAATGAGCAGTTCTTC
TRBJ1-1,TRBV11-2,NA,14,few,CASSWSTLKTEAFF,TGTGCCAGCAGCTGGAGTACTTTGAAGACTGAAGCTTTCTTT
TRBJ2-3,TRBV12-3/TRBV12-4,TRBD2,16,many,CASSLFSGRAGDTQYF,TGTGCCAGCAGTTTATTCTCCGGGAGGGCCGGTGATACGCAGTATTTT
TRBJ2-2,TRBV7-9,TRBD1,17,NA,CASSLGRGQGSTGELFF,TGTGCCAGCAGCCTAGGTCGAGGACAGGGTAGCACCGGGGAGCTGTTTTTT
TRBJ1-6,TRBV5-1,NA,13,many,CASARSYNSPLHF,TGCGCCAGCGCAAGGTCGTATAATTCACCCCTCCACTTT
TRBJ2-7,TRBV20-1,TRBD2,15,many,CSARAPGLDPYEQYF,TGCAGTGCTAGAGCCCCAGGACTAGACCCCTACGAGCAGTACTTC
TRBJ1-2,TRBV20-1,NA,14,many,CSARDLGYSYGYTF,TGCAGTGCTAGAGATCTTGGCTATAGTTATGGCTACACCTTC
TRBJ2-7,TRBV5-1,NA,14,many,CASSAGDRAYEQYF,TGCGCCAGCAGCGCGGGGGACAGAGCCTACGAGCAGTACTTC
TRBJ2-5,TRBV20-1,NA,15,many,CSARDLGGTQETQYF,TGCAGTGCTAGAGATTTAGGCGGGACACAAGAGACCCAGTACTTC
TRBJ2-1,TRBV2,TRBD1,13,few,CASRQGNYNEQFF,TGTGCCAGCCGACAGGGAAATTACAATGAGCAGTTCTTC
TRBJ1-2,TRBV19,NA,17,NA,CASSILGGKPTDYGYTF,TGTGCCAGTAGTATCCTGGGAGGGAAACCTACTGACTATGGCTACACCTTC
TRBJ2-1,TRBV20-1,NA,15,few,CSARDERSGPNEQFF,TGCAGTGCTAGAGACGAACGAAGCGGGCCTAATGAGCAGTTCTTC
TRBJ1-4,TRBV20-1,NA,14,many,CSARVLAAREKLFF,TGCAGTGCTAGAGTACTGGCAGCTCGTGAAAAACTGTTTTTT
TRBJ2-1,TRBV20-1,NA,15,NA,CSASGTPRVYNEQFF,TGCAGTGCGTCCGGGACTCCCCGGGTTTACAATGAGCAGTTCTTC
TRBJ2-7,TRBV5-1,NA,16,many,CASSFMWEESSYEQYF,TGCGCCAGCAGCTTCATGTGGGAAGAAAGCTCCTACGAGCAGTACTTC
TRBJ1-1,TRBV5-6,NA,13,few,CASSLQFTTEAFF,TGTGCCAGCAGCTTACAATTCACCACTGAAGCTTTCTTT
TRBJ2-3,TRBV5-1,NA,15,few,CASSLERVQGGTQYF,TGCGCCAGCAGCTTGGAGCGGGTCCAAGGTGGGACGCAGTATTTT
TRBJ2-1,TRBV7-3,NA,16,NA,CASSALPAGSYNEQFF,TGTGCCAGCAGCGCACTACCGGCGGGCTCCTACAATGAGCAGTTCTTC
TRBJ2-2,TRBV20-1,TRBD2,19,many,CSARVAPGLAGVPTGELFF,TGCAGTGCTAGGGTAGCCCCGGGACTAGCGGGAGTTCCCACCGGGGAGCTGTTTTTT
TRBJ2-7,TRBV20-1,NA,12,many,CSANPRGIEQYF,TGCAGTGCGAACCCCAGGGGTATCGAGCAGTACTTC
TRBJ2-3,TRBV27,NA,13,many,CASRTIQSDTQYF,TGTGCCAGCAGGACGATCCAGTCCGATACGCAGTATTTT
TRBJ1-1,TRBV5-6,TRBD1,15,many,CASSLDQGAGTEAFF,TGTGCCAGCAGCTTGGATCAGGGGGCGGGCACTGAAGCTTTCTTT
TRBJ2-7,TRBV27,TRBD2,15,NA,CASSRGVVQGYEQYF,TGTGCCAGCAGCCGGGGGGTAGTCCAGGGCTACGAGCAGTACTTC
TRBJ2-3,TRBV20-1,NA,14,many,CSATKSRGTDTQYF,TGCAGTGCTACCAAGTCGCGAGGCACAGATACGCAGTATTTT